This TCR beta chain derives from a study of T cell responses to AZD1222 COVID-19 vaccine. Points from the study as a whole: At baseline, just 5 or 6 AZD1222 recipients tested seropositive. The span of vaccine-associated CD4 TCRs extended across spike, with dominance at 160-218 and 743-854. Females outnumbered males among donors, who were mostly white British; clonal diversity was possibly underestimated. Breadth and depth of Spike-specific TCRs rose after two AZD1222 doses.

V shed 5 bases, J shed 5 bases, and the junction held 6 bases outside the gene matches. Germline loops: CDR1 MDHEN, CDR2 SYDVKM. CDR3 length: 14 amino acids. Here immunoSEQ multiplex PCR was the method, and the copy in TCRdb shows in-frame clones only, minus some. The sample contains 130,000 to 150,000 clones, 75% to 95% of which appear only once. As for this clone: The target antigen is unknown.

The chain has TRBV28 and TRBJ2-5, with TRBD1 matching 9 bases. The sequence was obtained from an adult in good health. Sequences were derived from peripheral blood, sampled on day 0 of MenACWY control vaccination. This CDR3 reads CASSPTGGQETQYF. CDR3 bases: TGTGCCAGCAGTCCCACAGGGGGCCAGGAGACCCAGTACTTC.